The 28 T cell receptor beta chains below were found in one sample sequenced in a study of cytomegalovirus exposure and HLA in healthy donors. Both 60 Vbeta primers and 13 Jbeta primers went into the PCR. Some clones are missing from TCRdb's copy, which holds only in-frame ones; the method was immunoSEQ multiplex PCR. Of about 120,000 clones listed, less than 80% are singletons. The sample taken for sequencing was PBMCs. The receptors were gathered from a woman in her 40s in good health and CMV-seropositive.

J is TRBJ2-7 and V is TRBV7-9; 7 bases match TRBD1. There are 11 residues in the CDR3. V was pared by 11 bases and J by 5 bases, with 6 bases of the junction left unmatched. The V gene's germline CDR1 is SEHNR and CDR2 FQNEAQ (reference sequence). This chain's CDR3 is CAGQGVNEQYF. The CDR3 DNA sequence: TGTGCCGGCCAGGGGGTAAACGAGCAGTACTTC.

A few counts support this clone. V and J are TRBV6-6 and TRBJ1-5; D might be TRBD1 (5 bases). The CDR3 has 15 residues. Trimming took 7 bases from V and 4 from J, leaving 17 bases between them. Germline assignment: CDR1 MNHNY and CDR2 SVGAGI (reference sequence). CDR3 bases: TGTGCCAGCACCCGTGGACAATCCACAAATCAGCCCCAGCATTTT. Its translation is CASTRGQSTNQPQHF.

V usage is TRBV11-2 and J usage is TRBJ2-3; perhaps TRBD2 as D (6 bases). V lost 4 bases and J lost 4, with 12 bases in between. The CDR3 has 14 residues. The V gene's germline CDR1 is SGHAT and CDR2 FQNNGV. CDR3 sequence: CASSWLTRSDTQYF. The DNA for the CDR3 is TGTGCCAGCAGCTGGTTGACTAGATCAGATACGCAGTATTTT.

The chain uses TRBV6-1 and TRBJ1-3; 7 bases map to TRBD1. V shed 4 bases and J 0 bases; nucleotides not matched to a gene: 6. Germline CDR1 and CDR2: MNHNS and SASEGT. CDR3 length equals 16 residues. The CDR3 region is CASSAPTGSSGNTIYF. The CDR3 DNA reads as TGTGCCAGCAGTGCCCCGACAGGGAGCTCTGGAAACACCATATATTTT.

The chain uses TRBV5-1 and TRBJ2-6; a possible D gene is TRBD1 (6 bases). The V gene lost 1 base and the J gene lost 0 bases, with 11 bases spanning the gap. CDR3 length: 17 amino acids. Germline V gene lookup returns CDR1 SGHRS and CDR2 YFSETQ. The CDR3 protein is CASSLKETGSGANVLTF. The CDR3, as DNA: TGCGCCAGCAGCTTGAAGGAGACAGGCTCTGGGGCCAACGTCCTGACTTTC. Together with reference TRBV5-1 and TRBJ2-6, the CDR3 gives the full variable domain: KAGVTQTPRYLIKTRGQQVTLSCSPISGHRSVSWYQQTPGQGLQFLFEYFSETQRNKGNFPGRFSGRQFSNSRSEMNVSTLELGDSALYLCASSLKETGSGANVLTFGAGSRLTVL.

The rearrangement links TRBV2 to TRBJ2-7, with D maybe TRBD1 (6 bases). CDR1 SNHLY and CDR2 FYNNEI come from the germline V gene. This CDR3 has 13 residues. V was shortened by 6 bases and J by 2 bases, with 11 bases between the two germline ends. The CDR3 reads CASRPGTTYEQYF. The CDR3 bases are TGTGCCAGCAGGCCCGGGACAACCTACGAGCAGTACTTC.

This clone was observed once. The V call is TRBV11-2, the J call TRBJ2-7; D might be TRBD2 (5 bases). Germline CDR1 reads SGHAT; CDR2 reads FQNNGV. V lost 9 bases and J lost 0, with 12 bases in between. The CDR3 loop spans 13 amino acids. In nucleotides, the CDR3 is TGTGCCAGAAGCACCCGGGACTCCTACGAGCAGTACTTC. Encoded protein: CARSTRDSYEQYF.

The chain couples TRBV5-4 to TRBJ2-7, with D possibly matching TRBD2 (7 bases). Trimming left V 0 bases short and J 6 bases short, with 19 bases between. This CDR3 is built from 16 residues. Germline lookup yields CDR1 SGHNT and CDR2 YYREEE (reference sequence). The CDR3 DNA sequence: TGTGCCAGCAGCTTGGAGGGGGGGGCGGCTTCTAGCGAGCAGTACTTC. Its translation is CASSLEGGAASSEQYF.

The V gene is TRBV19, the J gene TRBJ1-2, with 10 positions matching TRBD1. V shed 6 bases, J shed 8 bases, and the junction held 9 bases outside the gene matches. The CDR3 runs to 14 residues. In germline, CDR1 is LNHDA, CDR2 SQIVND (reference sequence). This CDR3 is CASRHDRGLQGYTF. The CDR3 DNA follows: TGTGCCAGTAGGCATGACAGGGGGCTGCAAGGCTACACCTTC. The full variable domain, its missing parts supplied by reference TRBV19 and TRBJ1-2, is DGGITQSPKYLFRKEGQNVTLSCEQNLNHDAMYWYRQDPGQGLRLIYYSQIVNDFQKGDIAEGYSVSREKKESFPLTVTSAQKNPTAFYLCASRHDRGLQGYTFGSGTRLTVV.

The rearrangement uses TRBV20-1 and TRBJ2-5; 10 bases are a match to TRBD2. The CDR3 is 11 amino acids. Germline lookup yields CDR1 DFQATT and CDR2 SNEGSKA (reference sequence). The ends lost 7 bases at V and 7 bases at J; junction bases unmatched: 3. The CDR3 region is CSGTSGTTQYF. CDR3 sequence (DNA): TGCAGTGGGACTAGCGGTACGACCCAGTACTTC.

This chain connects TRBV28 to TRBJ2-1, with TRBD1 matching over 8 bases. CDR1 and CDR2 (germline): MDHEN, SYDVKM. CDR3 length: 14 residues. The trim removed 8 bases at V and 2 bases at J, leaving 5 bases unmatched. The CDR3 bases are TGTGCCAGCGAACCGGGACAGGCCTACAATGAGCAGTTCTTC. Its protein is CASEPGQAYNEQFF.

This clone was detected only a few times. V gene TRBV19 combines with J gene TRBJ2-4, with TRBD2 as a possible D gene (8 bases). V dropped 7 bases and J dropped 3 bases, with 28 bases sitting between them. The V gene's germline CDR1 is LNHDA and CDR2 SQIVND (reference sequence). This CDR3 region has 19 residues. CDR3 in amino acids: CASTVGRGLGRDSKNIQYF. In DNA form, the CDR3 reads TGTGCCAGTACAGTGGGTCGAGGACTCGGGAGGGACAGCAAAAACATTCAGTACTTC.

The chain couples TRBV6-1 to TRBJ1-2; 10 nucleotides align to TRBD1. Looked up from germline, CDR1 is MNHNS and CDR2 is SASEGT. J gave up 7 bases and V 2 bases, and 4 bases lay outside the gene matches. The CDR3 consists of 14 residues. CDR3 residues: CASSEYRTGGGYTF. CDR3 in DNA: TGTGCCAGCAGTGAATATAGGACAGGGGGTGGCTACACCTTC.

The rearrangement uses TRBV2 and TRBJ1-1; TRBD1 matches 7 bases. Germline loops: CDR1 SNHLY, CDR2 FYNNEI. This CDR3 contains 13 residues. Trimming took 7 bases from V and 4 from J; bases not matched to a gene: 6. The CDR3 DNA reads as TGTGCCAGCACCGCAGGGGGGATCACTGAAGCTTTCTTT. Protein: CASTAGGITEAFF.

This clone was found a few times. This rearrangement joins TRBV5-1 to TRBJ2-3; D may be TRBD1 (6 bases). The CDR3 runs 14 residues. The ends were cut back, 5 bases at V and 6 bases at J, with 16 bases in the middle. CDR1 SGHRS and CDR2 YFSETQ come from the germline V gene. The CDR3 spells CASRKQGYPDTQYF. The CDR3 DNA reads as TGCGCCAGCAGAAAACAGGGATACCCCGATACGCAGTATTTT.

This chain joins TRBV19 and TRBJ1-5, with D tentatively TRBD1 (6 bases). This CDR3 is 13 amino acids long. Germline CDR1 LNHDA, CDR2 SQIVND (reference sequence). Trimming stripped 6 bases from V and 9 bases from J, with 15 bases between. The CDR3 is CASSTQGLGPQHF. Written as DNA, the CDR3 is TGTGCCAGTAGCACGCAGGGGCTCGGGCCCCAGCATTTT.

The CDR3: CASSISGGNNEQFF. The DNA of the CDR3 is TGTGCCAGCAGCATTAGCGGGGGGAACAATGAGCAGTTCTTC. V usage is TRBV7-2 and J usage is TRBJ2-1, with TRBD2 identical over 10 bases. With V trimmed by 5 bases and J by 5 bases, 3 bases remained unmatched. This CDR3 spans 14 amino acids. Germline assignment: CDR1 SGHTA and CDR2 FQGNSA.

This clone was observed a handful of times. The rearrangement links TRBV6-4 to TRBJ2-2, with unresolved D. Trimming shortened V by 8 bases and J by 1 base, and 14 bases separated the two germline ends. The CDR3 extends over 15 amino acids. Germline V lookup: CDR1 MRHNA, CDR2 SNTAGT. The CDR3 sequence is CASVRARRNTGELFF. Here the CDR3 DNA reads TGTGCCAGCGTCCGTGCCAGGCGGAACACCGGGGAGCTGTTTTTT.

The rearrangement links TRBV4-1 to TRBJ1-4; 10 positions match TRBD1. This CDR3 spans 17 amino acids. In germline, CDR1 is MGHRA, CDR2 YSYEKL. J gave up 7 bases and V 1 base, and 9 bases lay outside the gene matches. The CDR3 reads CASSQGAGTGVFEKLFF. The DNA of the CDR3 is TGCGCCAGCAGCCAAGGCGCCGGGACAGGGGTTTTTGAAAAACTGTTTTTT.

This clone occurred a few times. In DNA, the CDR3 is TGTGCCAGCAGCCAAATCTACAGGGGAGCCGGAAACACCATATATTTT. This codes for CASSQIYRGAGNTIYF. This chain links TRBV4-2 with TRBJ1-3; 7 bases are a match to TRBD1. The V and J ends lost 2 bases and 4 bases, in that order; junction bases with no gene match: 8. The CDR3 is 16 amino acids. Germline assignment: CDR1 LGHNA and CDR2 YNFKEQ.

The chain carries TRBV7-9 and TRBJ1-2, with 8 bases aligning to TRBD1. This CDR3 has 13 residues. The V and J ends lost 10 bases and 3 bases, in that order; junction bases with no gene match: 7. CDR1 and CDR2 (germline): SEHNR, FQNEAQ (reference sequence). CDR3 nucleotides: TGTGCCACCCAGCAGGGGGCCGACTATGGCTACACCTTC. It yields the protein CATQQGADYGYTF.

The J gene is TRBJ2-7, the V gene TRBV6-1, with 8 bases matching TRBD2. The CDR3 loop spans 13 amino acids. V was pared by 7 bases and J by 4 bases, with 6 bases of the junction left unmatched. CDR1 and CDR2 (germline): MNHNS, SASEGT. The CDR3 region has the DNA TGTGCCAGCACCGGGGGGGCGTTGTACGAGCAGTACTTC. Amino acid sequence: CASTGGALYEQYF.

V usage is TRBV7-8 and J usage is TRBJ2-5; 9 bases align to TRBD1. The CDR3 runs to 15 residues. Germline V gene data show CDR1 as SGHVS and CDR2 as FQNEAQ. The J segment lost 6 bases and the V segment lost 4 bases, leaving 9 bases of the junction unmatched. CDR3 DNA sequence: TGTGCCAGCAGCTACCGTGCCGGGACAGGGAAGACCCAGTACTTC. This gives the protein CASSYRAGTGKTQYF.

The chain employs TRBV27 and TRBJ1-5; 9 nucleotides agree with TRBD1. The ends lost 8 bases at V and 4 bases at J; junction bases unmatched: 9. Germline-derived CDR1 and CDR2 are MNHEY and SMNVEV (reference sequence). This CDR3 has 15 residues. The CDR3 sequence: CASSWTGEGNQPQHF. The CDR3 DNA follows: TGTGCCAGCTCCTGGACAGGGGAGGGGAATCAGCCCCAGCATTTT.

This clone came up a few times. The junction differs from germline at one of its ends, possibly a read error. The V and J genes are TRBV10-3 and TRBJ1-2; 7 nucleotides line up with TRBD1. The CDR3 covers 15 residues. The germline CDR1 and CDR2 sequences are ENHRY and SYGVKD. This CDR3 reads CASSTYDREGEGYTF. The CDR3 DNA follows: TGTGCCAGCAGTACTTACGACAGGGAAGGGGAGGGCTACACCTTC.

The chain recombines TRBV28 with TRBJ1-5; possible D gene TRBD1, 5 bases. This CDR3 comprises 14 residues. Trimming left V 6 bases short and J 6 bases short, with 15 bases between. Germline CDR1 and CDR2: MDHEN and SYDVKM. The CDR3 DNA sequence: TGTGCCAGCAGCTCAGGGATCGGCGGTCAGCCCCAGCATTTT. Protein: CASSSGIGGQPQHF.

J is TRBJ1-5 and V is TRBV30; 11 bases map to TRBD1. CDR1 is GTSNPN and CDR2 is SVGIG in the germline V gene (reference sequence). V lost 4 bases and J lost 4; bases outside the gene matches: 6. The CDR3 has 15 residues. CDR3 sequence: CAWMKGTGGNQPQHF. CDR3 bases: TGTGCCTGGATGAAGGGGACAGGGGGTAATCAGCCCCAGCATTTT.

J is TRBJ2-3 and V is TRBV5-4; the match to TRBD2 covers 9 bases. Trimming took 4 bases from V and 5 from J; bases not matched to a gene: 11. The V gene's germline CDR1 is SGHNT and CDR2 YYREEE (reference sequence). CDR3 length: 16 amino acids. Here the CDR3 DNA reads TGTGCCAGCAGCGCGGGTGGGCGGGGGGGGAAAGATACGCAGTATTTT. Amino acids: CASSAGGRGGKDTQYF.